This entry lists 30 T cell receptor beta chains sequenced from one sample in a study of T cells in Graves' hyperthyroidism and ophthalmopathy. Amplification of TCR beta CDR3 regions used RNA as the template. The primer set for the first-round RT-PCR of the TCR CDR3 was HTBI. TCRdb re-called the multiplex PCR reads with MiXCR, one entry per CDR3 protein. This table holds 480,000 or so distinct CDR3 sequences, about 45% found once. Sequencing was performed on peripheral blood or thyroid tissue (not recorded which). The receptor set was obtained from an adult woman with Graves' disease, either hyperthyroidism or ophthalmopathy (not recorded which).

CDR3 in amino acids: CASSDSGRSLETQYF. In DNA form, the CDR3 reads TGTGCCAGCAGCGATTCCGGGCGATCATTGGAGACCCAGTACTTC. The gene calls are TRBV7-2 and TRBJ2-5, with D uncertain. Germline lookup yields CDR1 SGHTA and CDR2 FQGNSA. V shed 5 bases and J shed 5 bases, with 18 bases lying between them. The CDR3 consists of 15 residues. Based on the CDR3 plus reference TRBV7-2 and TRBJ2-5, the full variable domain is GAGVSQSPSNKVTEKGKDVELRCDPISGHTALYWYRQSLGQGLEFLIYFQGNSAPDKSGLPSDRFSAERTGGSVSTLTIQRTQQEDSAVYLCASSDSGRSLETQYFGPGTRLLVL.

This clonotype was recorded at least ten times. The chain combines TRBV10-3 with TRBJ2-2; 8 nucleotides line up with TRBD1. Looked up from germline, CDR1 is ENHRY and CDR2 is SYGVKD. The CDR3 sequence is 15 residues long. J was trimmed by 5 bases and V by 8 bases; bases with no gene match: 10. CDR3 in DNA: TGTGCCATCGGACAGGGCCCCCTGATGACCGGGGAGCTGTTTTTT. Translation: CAIGQGPLMTGELFF.

This clonotype has a count of ten or more. The chain couples TRBV12-3 or TRBV12-4 to TRBJ1-4; no clear D gene. The CDR3 covers 12 residues. Deletions cut 7 bases from V and 8 bases from J, with 11 bases between. CDR3 amino acids: CASTSIEEKLFF. The CDR3, as DNA: TGTGCCAGCACCTCGATTGAGGAAAAACTGTTTTTT.

The table lists this clonotype with many counts. The chain employs TRBV9 and TRBJ1-5, with D possibly matching TRBD1 (6 bases). V gave up 7 bases and J gave up 3 bases, with 14 bases separating them. The germline V gene has CDR1 SGDLS and CDR2 YYNGEE. The CDR3 has 14 residues. The CDR3 sequence is CASAKGQFNQPQHF. As DNA, the CDR3 is TGTGCCAGCGCGAAAGGACAGTTCAATCAGCCCCAGCATTTT.

Note on this clonotype: Mismatch with germline at one junction end may stem from a read error. DNA for the CDR3: TGTGCCACCGGTGACAGACTAGCGGGAGACAATGAGCAGTTCTTC. Protein product: CATGDRLAGDNEQFF. This rearrangement joins TRBV24-1 to TRBJ2-1; 12 bases agree with TRBD2. From germline, CDR1 is KGHDR and CDR2 SFDVKD. This CDR3 comprises 15 residues.

This clonotype showed up many times. The chain joins TRBV7-9 to TRBJ1-1, with D maybe TRBD1 (5 bases). The ends were cut back, 3 bases at V and 6 bases at J, with 11 bases in the middle. The CDR3 is 13 amino acids. Germline V gene sequence: CDR1 SEHNR, CDR2 FQNEAQ (reference sequence). The CDR3 coding sequence is TGTGCCAGCAGCTTTCAACAAGGGGCTGAAGCTTTCTTT. Translating it yields CASSFQQGAEAFF.

The rearrangement joins TRBV6-6 to TRBJ1-1; D might be TRBD1 (5 bases). Trimming stripped 0 bases from V and 1 base from J, with 9 bases between. Germline V gene lookup returns CDR1 MNHNY and CDR2 SVGAGI (reference sequence). This CDR3 has 15 amino acids. The CDR3: CASSYSTQGNTEAFF. Here the CDR3 DNA reads TGTGCCAGCAGTTACTCGACTCAGGGGAACACTGAAGCTTTCTTT.

The table lists this clonotype with many counts. The chain recombines TRBV20-1 with TRBJ1-2; possibly TRBD1 for D (5 bases). CDR3 length equals 13 residues. Trimming pared 5 bases from V and 0 bases from J, leaving 10 bases between. CDR1 is DFQATT and CDR2 is SNEGSKA in the germline V gene (reference sequence). The CDR3 sequence is CSAVGGANYGYTF. The CDR3 DNA follows: TGCAGTGCTGTCGGGGGGGCTAACTATGGCTACACCTTC.

The V and J genes are TRBV2 and TRBJ1-2, with D hard to call. Trimming cost V 7 bases and J 3 bases, with 12 bases left between them. The CDR3 sequence is 13 residues long. CDR1 and CDR2 (germline): SNHLY, FYNNEI. In nucleotides, the CDR3 is TGTGCCAGCACGAAGGGAGAGGACTATGGCTACACCTTC. Translated, it gives CASTKGEDYGYTF.

This chain joins TRBV19 and TRBJ1-5; no reliable D call. Germline lookup yields CDR1 LNHDA and CDR2 SQIVND (reference sequence). Deletions cut 5 bases from V and 5 bases from J, with 19 bases between. CDR3 length equals 16 residues. The CDR3 is CASSADLDGNYQPQHF. CDR3 DNA sequence: TGTGCCAGTAGTGCCGACCTGGACGGAAATTATCAGCCCCAGCATTTT.

Details on this clonotype: The junction differs from germline at one of its ends, possibly a read error. V gene TRBV10-3 combines with J gene TRBJ2-5, with D perhaps matching TRBD1 or TRBD2 (5 bases each). CDR1 and CDR2 (germline): ENHRY, SYGVKD. The CDR3 is 15 amino acids. This chain's CDR3 is CATSEAGAKEETQYF. The CDR3 DNA reads TGTGCCACCAGTGAGGCCGGGGCGAAAGAGGAGACCCAGTACTTC.

A few counts support this clonotype. The rearrangement links TRBV29-1 to TRBJ1-2; maybe TRBD1 (5 bases). V lost 7 bases to trimming and J lost 7 bases, with 22 bases between them. The CDR3 length is 14 residues. Germline V CDR1 and CDR2: SQVTM, ANQGSEA. As DNA, the CDR3 is TGCAGCGCCACCCCGTCGGCAGGGCAAGGTGGCTACACCTTC. Protein product: CSATPSAGQGGYTF.

This clonotype turned up a few times. This chain links TRBV12-3 or TRBV12-4 with TRBJ2-5; D possibly corresponds to TRBD1 (6 bases). Trimming took off 6 bases at V and 5 bases at J, with 16 bases between the two ends. CDR3 size: 14 residues. The CDR3 is CASSPTGQIETQYF. The CDR3 coding sequence is TGTGCCAGCAGCCCGACAGGTCAGATCGAGACCCAGTACTTC.

In its sample, this clonotype was seen once. This rearrangement joins TRBV29-1 to TRBJ1-6; perhaps TRBD1 as D (5 bases). This CDR3 spans 13 amino acids. The germline V and J ends were trimmed by 7 bases and 10 bases, with 17 bases remaining between them. Germline-derived CDR1 and CDR2 are SQVTM and ANQGSEA. CDR3 nucleotide sequence: TGCAGCGCTTCGGGGGGGTTCGGCTCACCCCTCCACTTT. It codes for CSASGGFGSPLHF.

Note on this clonotype: No conserved phenylalanine or tryptophan is present at the end of the CDR3, so a read error is the likely explanation. Because the CDR3's place on the DNA is in doubt, the DNA is left out and the CDR3 is given as listed by TCRdb. This chain uses TRBV7-2 with TRBJ1-1. The germline V gene has CDR1 SGHTA and CDR2 FQGNSA. Termini included, the CDR3 measures 8 amino acids. The chain's CDR3 is CASSLGIY.

This clonotype has more than one count but fewer than ten. The chain couples TRBV29-1 to TRBJ2-5; a possible D gene is TRBD1 (5 bases). V lost 6 bases, J lost 5 bases, and 10 bases lay in between. The CDR3 has 11 amino acids. Germline CDR1 SQVTM, CDR2 ANQGSEA. The chain's CDR3 is CSVGHAETQYF. The CDR3 DNA is TGCAGCGTCGGACACGCGGAGACCCAGTACTTC.

This clonotype came up many times. This chain joins TRBV29-1 and TRBJ1-3; D is undetermined. This CDR3 contains 12 residues. V lost 5 bases and J lost 4, with 9 bases in between. In germline, CDR1 is SQVTM, CDR2 ANQGSEA. CDR3 nucleotides: TGCAGCGTTCTGGTGTACGGAAACACCATATATTTT. Translated, it gives CSVLVYGNTIYF.

This clonotype was observed many times. The chain has TRBV12-3 or TRBV12-4 and TRBJ1-6; D is perhaps TRBD1 (5 bases). The germline V and J ends were trimmed by 5 bases and 13 bases, with 18 bases remaining between them. CDR3 length: 14 amino acids. In nucleotides, the CDR3 is TGTGCCAGCAGTACCCAGGGTTCCACAAAGCCCCTCCACTTT. This sequence encodes CASSTQGSTKPLHF.

This clonotype was found many times. The chain has TRBV9 and TRBJ2-7; 11 bases are a match to TRBD2. After removal of 0 bases from V and 5 bases from J, the junction contained 1 base not matched to a gene. The CDR3 consists of 14 residues. Per germline, CDR1 SGDLS and CDR2 YYNGEE. The CDR3 coding sequence is TGTGCCAGCAGCGTAGAACTAGCGGGAGACGAGCAGTACTTC. It is translated as CASSVELAGDEQYF.

The CDR3: CSARDSGFPSGYTF. The CDR3 nucleotides are TGCAGCGCCCGGGACAGCGGGTTTCCGTCAGGCTACACCTTC. This chain uses TRBV29-1 with TRBJ1-2; the match to TRBD1 covers 7 bases. Germline CDR1 SQVTM, CDR2 ANQGSEA. The CDR3 covers 14 residues. Trimming at V came to 7 bases and at J to 8 bases, leaving 16 bases not matched to a gene.

The chain recombines TRBV7-8 with TRBJ2-2; D is unresolved. This CDR3 region has 16 residues. Trimming removed 0 bases at V and 1 base at J, with 9 bases between. From germline, CDR1 is SGHVS and CDR2 FQNEAQ. For the CDR3, the DNA is TGTGCCAGCAGCTTAGCCCCGGGCTTGAACACCGGGGAGCTGTTTTTT. Protein: CASSLAPGLNTGELFF. Full variable domain (remainder filled in from reference TRBV7-8 and TRBJ2-2): GAGVSQSPRYKVAKRGQDVALRCDPISGHVSLFWYQQALGQGPEFLTYFQNEAQLDKSGLPSDRFFAERPEGSVSTLKIQRTQQEDSAVYLCASSLAPGLNTGELFFGEGSRLTVL.

This clonotype was counted at least ten times. This sequence joins TRBV11-2 and TRBJ1-6, with D hard to call. The CDR3 has 15 residues. The germline V gene encodes CDR1 SGHAT and CDR2 FQNNGV. Trimming left V 5 bases short and J 7 bases short, with 15 bases between. In nucleotides, the CDR3 is TGTGCCAGCAGCCCCGATCGGACTAGGAATTCACCCCTCCACTTT. Protein sequence: CASSPDRTRNSPLHF.

The chain employs TRBV11-1 and TRBJ2-2; a weak D match, TRBD2 (5 bases). Germline CDR1 SGHAT, CDR2 FQDESV (reference sequence). The V end lost 4 bases, the J end lost 8 bases, and 8 bases lay between the germline ends. This CDR3 spans 12 amino acids. The CDR3 here is CASSSDSGELFF. The CDR3, as DNA: TGTGCCAGCAGCTCGGACTCGGGGGAGCTGTTTTTT.

The rearrangement joins TRBV10-2 to TRBJ1-2, with D possibly being TRBD1 (5 bases). Trimming shortened V by 2 bases and J by 2 bases, and 9 bases separated the two germline ends. This CDR3 spans 14 amino acids. The germline V gene has CDR1 WSHSY and CDR2 SAAADI. The chain's CDR3 is CASSEGAGNYGYTF. In DNA, the CDR3 is TGCGCCAGCAGTGAGGGGGCAGGGAACTATGGCTACACCTTC.

The chain joins TRBV2 to TRBJ1-1; D call uncertain. Trimming shortened V by 7 bases and J by 8 bases, and 5 bases separated the two germline ends. CDR1 is SNHLY and CDR2 is FYNNEI in the germline V gene. There are 9 residues in the CDR3. Here the CDR3 DNA reads TGTGCCAGCATAATCGAAGCTTTCTTT. Translating it yields CASIIEAFF.

This clonotype appeared many times. The chain links TRBV20-1 to TRBJ2-5; D is possibly TRBD1 (6 bases). With 6 bases removed from V and 5 bases from J, the gap between germline ends came to 13 bases. CDR1 is DFQATT, CDR2 SNEGSKA, per germline (reference sequence). This CDR3 is 12 amino acids long. The CDR3 loop reads CSALGQMETQYF. CDR3 sequence (DNA): TGCAGTGCCCTAGGACAGATGGAGACCCAGTACTTC.

This clonotype was detected once. The rearrangement uses TRBV20-1 and TRBJ1-5; D is perhaps TRBD1 (5 bases). Trimming took 5 bases from V and 4 from J, leaving 12 bases between them. Germline V gene sequence: CDR1 DFQATT, CDR2 SNEGSKA (reference sequence). The CDR3 contains 13 residues. The CDR3 is CSAAQGVNQPQHF. Written as DNA, the CDR3 is TGCAGTGCTGCCCAGGGTGTTAATCAGCCCCAGCATTTT.

The sample holds many counts of this clonotype. V gene TRBV20-1 combines with J gene TRBJ2-7; D might be TRBD1 (6 bases). This CDR3 has 13 amino acids. Trimming left V 3 bases short and J 2 bases short, with 11 bases between. From germline, CDR1 is DFQATT and CDR2 SNEGSKA (reference sequence). CDR3 sequence: CSASAPGAYEQYF. The CDR3 region has the DNA TGCAGTGCTAGCGCTCCAGGGGCCTACGAGCAGTACTTC.

The DNA for the CDR3 is TGTGCCAGCAGTGAAGGACAGGGGGCCAACGTCCTGACTTTC. Translation: CASSEGQGANVLTF. The J gene is TRBJ2-6, the V gene TRBV7-9; tentatively, D is TRBD1 (6 bases). V was pared by 6 bases and J by 4 bases, with 10 bases between. The length of the CDR3 is 14 residues. Germline assignment: CDR1 SEHNR and CDR2 FQNEAQ (reference sequence). Drawing the rest from reference TRBV7-9 and TRBJ2-6, the complete variable domain is DTGVSQNPRHKITKRGQNVTFRCDPISEHNRLYWYRQTLGQGPEFLTYFQNEAQLEKSRLLSDRFSAERPKGSFSTLEIQRTEQGDSAMYLCASSEGQGANVLTFGAGSRLTVL.

This clonotype was counted once. The chain is built from TRBV10-3 and TRBJ2-2, with TRBD1 matching over 8 bases. This CDR3 has 17 amino acids. Germline CDR1 and CDR2: ENHRY and SYGVKD. The J segment lost 5 bases and the V segment lost 4 bases, leaving 12 bases of the junction unmatched. Here the CDR3 reads CAISAMDRARGTGELFF. The CDR3 nucleotides are TGTGCCATCAGTGCAATGGACAGGGCGAGAGGGACCGGGGAGCTGTTTTTT.